This TCR beta chain was identified in a study of blood T cell repertoires in COVID-19. The overall study: Material from acute and convalescent COVID-19 was sourced from the United States, Italy and Spain. Sample material is recorded as cDNA or gDNA derived from T cells, B-cell-depleted T cells, or PBMCs.

Germline CDR1 is LGHDT and CDR2 is YNNKEL (reference sequence). CDR3 size: 14 residues. V lost 8 bases, J lost 2 bases, and 15 bases lay in between. Only a few counts were recorded for this clone. Original data processing: By means of reference gene primer amplification, nucleated cell counts were estimated. Some clones are missing from TCRdb's copy, which holds only in-frame ones; the method was immunoSEQ multiplex PCR. Clone size and the V and J calls come from that table; the DNA yielded D and trimming. The sample holds tens of thousands of clones, 89% seen once. Sequencing was carried out using peripheral blood. This sequence joins TRBV3-1 (or the pseudogene TRBV3-2) and TRBJ1-2; possible D gene TRBD1, 5 bases. This sequence was found in a man aged 50 to 59 with acute or convalescent COVID-19. The CDR3 region has the DNA TGTGCCAGCGCGGGGGGAGTTTTCAACTATGGCTACACCTTC. It specifies CASAGGVFNYGYTF.